One and the same sample provided the 30 T cell receptor beta chains below, sequenced in a study of T cells after yellow fever vaccination. TCRdb analysed the 5' RACE reads with MiXCR anew, one entry per CDR3 protein. The table includes some 670,000 distinct CDR3 sequences, approximately 13% detected once. Source: PBMCs, taken on the day of the yellow fever booster vaccination. The source is a man younger than 40 who received the YFV17D yellow fever vaccine.

This clonotype was seen more than once but under ten times. The genes are TRBV30 and TRBJ2-7; tentatively, D is TRBD1 (6 bases). Germline lookup yields CDR1 GTSNPN and CDR2 SVGIG (reference sequence). V was shortened by 0 bases and J by 3 bases, with 12 bases between the two germline ends. This CDR3 is built from 14 residues. CDR3 loop: CAWSVGGPNYEQYF. Here the CDR3 DNA reads TGTGCCTGGAGTGTAGGGGGACCGAACTACGAGCAGTACTTC.

The table lists this clonotype with a few counts. This chain uses TRBV2 with TRBJ2-2; D gene ambiguous. Germline lookup yields CDR1 SNHLY and CDR2 FYNNEI. The length of the CDR3 is 12 residues. V dropped 7 bases and J dropped 8 bases, with 11 bases sitting between them. DNA of the CDR3: TGTGCCAGCACCGGGCCTATAGGGGAGCTGTTTTTT. Protein product: CASTGPIGELFF.

The V and J genes are TRBV5-1 and TRBJ2-2, with D possibly being TRBD2 (6 bases). The germline CDR1 and CDR2 sequences are SGHRS and YFSETQ. V was shortened by 6 bases and J by 0 bases, with 9 bases between the two germline ends. This CDR3 comprises 14 residues. CDR3 amino acids: CASNLAPNTGELFF. In DNA, the CDR3 is TGCGCCAGCAATCTAGCGCCGAACACCGGGGAGCTGTTTTTT.

This chain links TRBV9 with TRBJ2-1; 7 bases map to TRBD1. V lost 3 bases to trimming and J lost 4 bases; unmatched junction nucleotides: 10. The CDR3 has 16 residues. Germline V CDR1 and CDR2: SGDLS, YYNGEE. CDR3 DNA: TGTGCCAGCAGCGAGCGTACAGGGGCGTTGTACAATGAGCAGTTCTTC. Translation: CASSERTGALYNEQFF.

The V gene is TRBV3-1, the J gene TRBJ2-7, with 11 nucleotides matching TRBD2. This CDR3 region has 16 residues. CDR1 is LGHDT and CDR2 is YNNKEL in the germline V gene (reference sequence). V was pared by 3 bases and J by 4 bases, with 8 bases of the junction left unmatched. Written as DNA, the CDR3 is TGTGCCAGCAGCCATTTCAGCGGACTAGCGGGTTACGAGCAGTACTTC. Protein: CASSHFSGLAGYEQYF.

This clonotype was counted only a few times. The V call is TRBV7-2, the J call TRBJ1-5; 11 positions match TRBD1. The germline V gene encodes CDR1 SGHTA and CDR2 FQGNSA. V was clipped by 0 bases and J by 8 bases; unmatched bases: 0. CDR3 length equals 14 residues. The CDR3 nucleotides are TGTGCCAGCAGCTTAGCGGGACAGGGGGAGCCCCAGCATTTT. Its translation is CASSLAGQGEPQHF.

This clonotype came up a few times. The genes are TRBV20-1 and TRBJ2-7; D not resolved. From germline, CDR1 is DFQATT and CDR2 SNEGSKA (reference sequence). The CDR3 spans 13 residues. Between the trimmed V and J ends, which lost 3 bases and 1 base, there was a span of 10 bases. CDR3 bases: TGCAGTGCTAGCCCCGCCGGGTCCTACGAGCAGTACTTC. Translated, it gives CSASPAGSYEQYF.

This clonotype was detected only a few times. V usage is TRBV6-1 and J usage is TRBJ1-6; D gene uncertain. Germline V gene sequence: CDR1 MNHNS, CDR2 SASEGT. The CDR3 contains 15 residues. The V gene lost 6 bases and the J gene lost 9 bases, with 18 bases spanning the gap. Written as DNA, the CDR3 is TGTGCCAGCAGCCCGGACGGGCTAGTACCTTCACCCCTCCACTTT. It encodes CASSPDGLVPSPLHF.

This clonotype was seen repeatedly, ten times or more. The J gene is TRBJ2-2, the V gene TRBV9; D is perhaps TRBD1 (6 bases). CDR3 length equals 14 residues. With 2 bases removed from V and 1 base from J, the gap between germline ends came to 6 bases. In germline, CDR1 is SGDLS, CDR2 YYNGEE. In nucleotides, the CDR3 is TGTGCCAGCAGCGTCAGGGGGAACACCGGGGAGCTGTTTTTT. As protein: CASSVRGNTGELFF.

This clonotype was counted only a few times. V and J are TRBV29-1 and TRBJ2-2, with 7 bases lining up with TRBD1. The V gene end was trimmed by 7 bases and the J gene end by 2 bases; junction bases not matched to a gene: 1. This CDR3 is built from 12 residues. Per germline, CDR1 SQVTM and CDR2 ANQGSEA. CDR3 coding DNA: TGCAGCGGAGGGGGCAACACCGGGGAGCTGTTTTTT. Amino acids: CSGGGNTGELFF.

The V gene is TRBV12-3 or TRBV12-4, the J gene TRBJ2-7, with 15 bases aligning to TRBD2. The V gene end was trimmed by 6 bases and the J gene end by 9 bases; junction bases not matched to a gene: 15. This CDR3 has 17 residues. In DNA form, the CDR3 reads TGTGCCAGCAGGGCTACCGGGACTAGCGGGAGGTATGTGCGGCAGTACTTC. Translation: CASRATGTSGRYVRQYF.

The rearrangement uses TRBV18 and TRBJ2-1, with D possibly called TRBD1 or TRBD2 (6 bases each). CDR1 is KGHSH, CDR2 LQKENI, per germline. CDR3 size: 18 residues. V was clipped by 8 bases and J by 0 bases, with 23 bases between them. The CDR3 is CASLYPAGQPSSYNEQFF. Here the CDR3 DNA reads TGTGCCAGCCTATACCCGGCGGGACAACCCAGCTCCTACAATGAGCAGTTCTTC.

This chain joins TRBV6-1 and TRBJ2-3; D is unclear. The CDR3 runs 16 residues. Germline loops: CDR1 MNHNS, CDR2 SASEGT. V was pared by 2 bases and J by 0 bases, with 12 bases between. CDR3 loop: CASSEIPGTSTDTQYF. The CDR3 DNA sequence: TGTGCCAGCAGTGAAATCCCAGGTACTAGCACAGATACGCAGTATTTT.

Ten or more counts support this clonotype. The rearrangement uses TRBV7-6 and TRBJ2-7, with D perhaps assigned TRBD1 or TRBD2 (5 bases each). CDR3 length equals 12 residues. Trimming left V 5 bases short and J 3 bases short, with 8 bases between. Germline assignment: CDR1 SGHVS and CDR2 FNYEAQ. CDR3: CASSEGLYEQYF. The CDR3 nucleotides read TGTGCCAGCAGCGAGGGGCTCTACGAGCAGTACTTC.

This rearrangement joins TRBV5-5 to TRBJ2-7; D gene unclear. CDR1 is SGHKS, CDR2 YYEKEE, per germline (reference sequence). CDR3 length equals 14 residues. The V end was cut by 0 bases, the J end by 3 bases, with 10 bases between. CDR3 amino acids: CASSLDAGHYEQYF. In DNA, the CDR3 is TGTGCCAGCAGCTTGGACGCCGGGCACTACGAGCAGTACTTC.

The chain is built from TRBV5-1 and TRBJ1-2; 8 positions match TRBD1. V gave up 4 bases and J gave up 0 bases; unmatched junction bases: 5. CDR1 SGHRS and CDR2 YFSETQ come from the germline V gene. CDR3 length: 15 amino acids. The DNA for the CDR3 is TGCGCCAGCAGCCCGCGGGACAGGACTAACTATGGCTACACCTTC. It specifies CASSPRDRTNYGYTF.

The chain uses TRBV7-2 and TRBJ2-2; D gene unclear. The length of the CDR3 is 13 residues. Germline CDR1 and CDR2: SGHTA and FQGNSA. The V end was cut by 5 bases, the J end by 6 bases, with 10 bases between. DNA of the CDR3: TGTGCCAGCAGCCCCCGCCCAGCCGGGGAGCTGTTTTTT. It specifies CASSPRPAGELFF.

The chain joins TRBV6-1 to TRBJ2-1, with a weak D call TRBD2 (6 bases). V was cut by 7 bases and J by 6 bases, with 13 bases left in between. CDR1 and CDR2 from the germline V gene are MNHNS and SASEGT. This CDR3 region has 13 residues. The CDR3 DNA reads as TGTGCCAGCAAGGCGGGACTGCTCAATGAGCAGTTCTTC. Amino acid sequence: CASKAGLLNEQFF.

This clonotype was seen a handful of times. The gene calls are TRBV30 and TRBJ1-1; 7 positions match TRBD1. The germline CDR1 and CDR2 sequences are GTSNPN and SVGIG (reference sequence). With V trimmed by 3 bases and J by 11 bases, 9 bases remained unmatched. This CDR3 has 12 residues. The CDR3 DNA is TGTGCCTGGAGGGTCCCGGGGACAGCCGCTTTCTTT. It yields the protein CAWRVPGTAAFF.

Here the CDR3 DNA reads TGTGCCAGCAGTTCGGCCAACAGGGGATCCTACGAGCAGTACTTC. Translated, it gives CASSSANRGSYEQYF. V gene TRBV12-3 or TRBV12-4 combines with J gene TRBJ2-7; 7 bases agree with TRBD1. With 4 bases clipped from V and 1 base from J, the junction kept 7 bases outside the gene matches. The CDR3 covers 15 residues.

This clonotype came up a few times. V is TRBV25-1 and J is TRBJ2-7; the D gene is possibly TRBD1 (6 bases). Germline V gene lookup returns CDR1 MGHDK and CDR2 SYGVNS. The CDR3 length is 13 residues. Trimming left V 6 bases short and J 6 bases short, with 15 bases between. The CDR3 bases are TGTGCCAGCAGCCCCGGGACAATCGGCGAGCAGTACTTC. It encodes CASSPGTIGEQYF.

This clonotype showed up just once. This CDR3 reads CASSGTGDPRGEQYF. The DNA for the CDR3 is TGTGCCAGCAGCGGGACAGGGGACCCTAGAGGCGAGCAGTACTTC. The rearrangement links TRBV9 to TRBJ2-7, with TRBD1 matching over 9 bases. This CDR3 region has 15 residues. The junction had 10 bases not matched to a gene; V was cut back by 3 bases and J by 6 bases. The germline V gene encodes CDR1 SGDLS and CDR2 YYNGEE.

This clonotype was seen more than once but under ten times. CDR3 in DNA: TGTGCCAGCAACCGGGGCTTAGCGGGAGAGGGTGAGCAGTTCTTC. Translation gives CASNRGLAGEGEQFF. The chain has TRBV11-2 and TRBJ2-1, with TRBD2 matching 9 bases. The CDR3 sequence is 15 residues long. Trimming removed 7 bases from V and 9 bases from J; junction bases left unmatched: 13. Per germline, CDR1 SGHAT and CDR2 FQNNGV.

The genes are TRBV6-1 and TRBJ2-2; 9 bases match TRBD2. The CDR3 is made up of 16 amino acids. Germline CDR1 and CDR2: MNHNS and SASEGT. Trimming took 5 bases from V and 5 from J; bases not matched to a gene: 9. CDR3 sequence: CASSRASSGITGELFF. CDR3 bases: TGTGCCAGCAGTAGAGCGTCTAGCGGGATAACCGGGGAGCTGTTTTTT.

Many counts were recorded for this clonotype. The chain has TRBV30 and TRBJ1-1; D gene unclear. Between the trimmed V and J ends, which lost 2 bases and 1 base, there was a span of 8 bases. CDR1 and CDR2 (germline): GTSNPN, SVGIG (reference sequence). This CDR3 is built from 13 residues. The CDR3 reads CAWSPQANTEAFF. The CDR3 DNA reads as TGTGCCTGGAGTCCCCAGGCGAACACTGAAGCTTTCTTT. The full variable domain, with the rest looked up from reference TRBV30 and TRBJ1-1, is SQTIHQWPATLVQPVGSPLSLECTVEGTSNPNLYWYRQAAGRGLQLLFYSVGIGQISSEVPQNLSASRPQDRQFILSSKKLLLSDSGFYLCAWSPQANTEAFFGQGTRLTVV.

This clonotype was observed a handful of times. CDR3 in amino acids: CASSQLGSYNEQFF. DNA for the CDR3: TGTGCCAGCAGCCAACTCGGGAGCTACAATGAGCAGTTCTTC. V is TRBV3-1 and J is TRBJ2-1, with a weak D call TRBD2 (6 bases). This CDR3 contains 14 residues. The germline gives CDR1 LGHDT, CDR2 YNNKEL (reference sequence). V shed 2 bases and J shed 3 bases, with 8 bases lying between them.

This clonotype was observed a few times. The V and J genes are TRBV20-1 and TRBJ2-1; D is possibly TRBD1 or TRBD2 (5 bases each). The CDR3 is 14 residues long. With 1 base removed from V and 3 bases from J, the gap between germline ends came to 10 bases. Per germline, CDR1 DFQATT and CDR2 SNEGSKA (reference sequence). Here the CDR3 DNA reads TGCAGTGCTAGAGCGGGGCGGTTCTACAATGAGCAGTTCTTC. Amino acid sequence: CSARAGRFYNEQFF.

V is TRBV9 and J is TRBJ2-2; 9 bases fit TRBD1. Germline lookup yields CDR1 SGDLS and CDR2 YYNGEE. The V gene end was trimmed by 6 bases and the J gene end by 4 bases; junction bases not matched to a gene: 7. This CDR3 contains 15 residues. CDR3 sequence (DNA): TGTGCCAGCACCCGGGGGACAGGGACCACCGGGGAGCTGTTTTTT. Translated, it gives CASTRGTGTTGELFF.

V usage is TRBV12-3 or TRBV12-4 and J usage is TRBJ1-5; no definite D call. The CDR3 covers 13 residues. The V end lost 6 bases, the J end lost 2 bases, and 8 bases lay between the germline ends. The CDR3 protein is CASRREGNQPQHF. DNA of the CDR3: TGTGCCAGCAGGCGGGAGGGCAATCAGCCCCAGCATTTT.

This chain links TRBV11-2 with TRBJ2-6, with 7 bases that match TRBD1. J was trimmed by 1 base and V by 5 bases; bases with no gene match: 5. This CDR3 is built from 16 residues. CDR1 SGHAT and CDR2 FQNNGV come from the germline V gene. The CDR3 sequence is CASSPPRGSGANVLTF. The CDR3 nucleotides are TGTGCCAGCAGCCCACCCAGGGGGTCTGGGGCCAACGTCCTGACTTTC.